The present T cell receptor beta chain was sequenced within a study of shared clonotypes between healthy human individuals. The overall study: The cohort had two women and three men, ages 18 to 49.

Regarding this clone: The antigen remains undetermined.

Researchers partitioned CD4+ cells into CD45RA+ naive and CD45RA-negative memory subsets. Replicate sorted-subset PCRs were loaded with 150 to 250 ng DNA, 30,000 to 35,000 T cell genomes. This table comes from immunoSEQ multiplex PCR, and its TCRdb copy is limited to in-frame clones, with some not included. The sample carries 550,000 to 800,000 clones, approximately 79% recorded once. Regarding the study as a whole: The expectation was that sequencing depth would affect clonotype sharing among donors.

The CDR3 has 16 amino acids. CDR1 and CDR2 (germline): SGHRS, YFSETQ. V lost 4 bases to trimming and J lost 5 bases, with 21 bases between them. The chain is built from TRBV5-1 and TRBJ2-5; a possible D gene is TRBD2 (7 bases). This clonotype was sampled from a woman in her thirties in good health. The sample consisted of memory CD4+ T cells sorted from blood. The sample's subset: CD45RA-negative fraction. The CDR3 nucleotides read TGCGCCAGCAGCCTACCCGGGGGCTGGGAGGGGGAGACCCAGTACTTC. Its protein product is CASSLPGGWEGETQYF.